The 3 T cell receptor beta chains presented below share a single source sample, sequenced in a study of blood T cell repertoires in COVID-19 (dated by TCRdb to between 2020 and 2021). Library preparation was by the immunoSEQ multiplex PCR assay. TCRdb holds this immuneACCESS table with in-frame rearrangements only. Some clones are missing; in checked studies, unresolved V genes explain under half, and the rest has no known cause. Across this sample there are 350,000 or so clones, with about 83% seen only once. The top ten constitute roughly 3% of the sample. Input material: peripheral blood. These receptors all come from a man aged 25-45 years with active or convalescent COVID-19.

The V call is TRBV7-9, the J call TRBJ2-1; weak D call: TRBD1 (6 bases). Germline CDR1 is SEHNR and CDR2 is FQNEAQ (reference sequence). The CDR3 sequence is 14 residues long. Trimming shortened V by 1 base and J by 4 bases, and 8 bases separated the two germline ends. The DNA of the CDR3 is TGTGCCAGCAGCTTAGGGGGACAATACAATGAGCAGTTCTTC. It encodes CASSLGGQYNEQFF.

V is TRBV13 and J is TRBJ1-6, with D possibly TRBD1 on 5 matching bases. Trimming left V 7 bases short and J 1 base short, with 14 bases between. The germline gives CDR1 PRHDT, CDR2 FYEKMQ (reference sequence). This CDR3 contains 16 residues. CDR3 coding DNA: TGTGCCAGCACCCCCGGGGGAGGGTCCTATAATTCACCCCTCCACTTT. Translation gives CASTPGGGSYNSPLHF.

The table lists this clone with a count of one. V is TRBV6-2 or TRBV6-3 and J is TRBJ2-7, with 8 bases lining up with TRBD1. The V and J ends lost 6 bases and 1 base, in that order; junction bases with no gene match: 8. The CDR3 extends over 15 amino acids. CDR1 MNHEY and CDR2 SVGEGT come from the germline V gene. In DNA form, the CDR3 reads TGTGCCAGCAGCTCCGCCAGGGGGCAGTCCTACGAGCAGTACTTC. Its translation: CASSSARGQSYEQYF.